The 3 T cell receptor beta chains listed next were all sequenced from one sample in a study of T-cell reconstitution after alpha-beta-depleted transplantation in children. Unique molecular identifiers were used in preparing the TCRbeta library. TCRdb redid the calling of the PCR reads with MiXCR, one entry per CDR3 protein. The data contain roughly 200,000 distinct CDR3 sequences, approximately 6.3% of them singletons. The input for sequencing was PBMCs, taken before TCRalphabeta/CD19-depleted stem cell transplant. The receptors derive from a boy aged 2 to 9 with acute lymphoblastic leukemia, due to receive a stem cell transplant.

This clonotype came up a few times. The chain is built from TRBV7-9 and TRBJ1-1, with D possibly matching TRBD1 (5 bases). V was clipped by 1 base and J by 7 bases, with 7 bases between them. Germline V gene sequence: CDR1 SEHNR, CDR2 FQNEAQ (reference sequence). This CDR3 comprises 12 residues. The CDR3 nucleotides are TGTGCCAGCAGCTTAGGGGGGGTTGAAGCTTTCTTT. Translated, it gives CASSLGGVEAFF.

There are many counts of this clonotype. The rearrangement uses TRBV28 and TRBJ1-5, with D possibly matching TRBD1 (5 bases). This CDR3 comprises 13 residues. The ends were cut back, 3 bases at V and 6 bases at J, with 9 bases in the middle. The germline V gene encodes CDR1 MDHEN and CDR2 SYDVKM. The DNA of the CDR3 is TGTGCCAGCAGTTTTGGGGGTCTTCAGCCCCAGCATTTT. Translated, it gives CASSFGGLQPQHF. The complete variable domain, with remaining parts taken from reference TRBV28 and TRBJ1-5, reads DVKVTQSSRYLVKRTGEKVFLECVQDMDHENMFWYRQDPGLGLRLIYFSYDVKMKEKGDIPEGYSVSREKKERFSLILESASTNQTSMYLCASSFGGLQPQHFGDGTRLSIL.

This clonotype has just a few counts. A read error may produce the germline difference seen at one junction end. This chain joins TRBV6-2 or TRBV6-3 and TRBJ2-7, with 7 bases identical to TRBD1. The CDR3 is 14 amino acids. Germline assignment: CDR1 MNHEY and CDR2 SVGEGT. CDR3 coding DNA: TGTGCCAGCAGTCTTACAGGGGCCTCCCACGAGCAGTACTTC. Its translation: CASSLTGASHEQYF.